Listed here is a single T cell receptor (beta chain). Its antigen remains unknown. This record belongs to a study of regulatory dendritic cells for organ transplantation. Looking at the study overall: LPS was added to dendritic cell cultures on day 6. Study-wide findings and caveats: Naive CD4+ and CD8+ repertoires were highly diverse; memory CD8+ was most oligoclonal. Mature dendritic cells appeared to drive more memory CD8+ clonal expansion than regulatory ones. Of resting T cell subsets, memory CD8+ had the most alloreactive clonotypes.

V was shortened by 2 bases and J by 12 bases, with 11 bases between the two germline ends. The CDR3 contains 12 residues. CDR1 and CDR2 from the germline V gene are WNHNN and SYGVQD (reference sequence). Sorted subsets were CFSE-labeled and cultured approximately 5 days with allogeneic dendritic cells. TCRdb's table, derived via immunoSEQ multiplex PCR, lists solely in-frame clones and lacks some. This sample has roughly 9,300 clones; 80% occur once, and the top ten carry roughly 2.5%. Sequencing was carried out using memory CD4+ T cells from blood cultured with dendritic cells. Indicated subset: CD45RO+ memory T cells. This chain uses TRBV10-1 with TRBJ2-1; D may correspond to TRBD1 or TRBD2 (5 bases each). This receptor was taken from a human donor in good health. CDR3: CASSETGPTQFF. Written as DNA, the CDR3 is TGCGCCAGCAGTGAGACGGGACCAACGCAGTTCTTC.